This T cell receptor beta chain was sequenced in a study of T cell responses to AZD1222 COVID-19 vaccine. About the research overall: Pooled together were second doses at about 4 or about 12 weeks.

CDR3 size: 15 residues. Germline V gene sequence: CDR1 MNHEY, CDR2 SVGAGI. Trimming removed 0 bases at V and 2 bases at J, with 11 bases between. Data came from immunoSEQ multiplex PCR; TCRdb stores just in-frame clones and leaves some out. The table records 100,000 to 150,000 clones, 75% to 90% of them present only once. Whole-study findings and limits: A mostly white British donor set with more females was recruited, and clonal diversity was possibly underestimated. Once two AZD1222 doses were given, Spike-specific TCR breadth and depth went up.

Of note for this clone: Its antigen is unknown.

The clonotype was recovered from an adult in good health. This sequence joins TRBV6-5 and TRBJ2-7; D is perhaps TRBD1 (5 bases). This specimen consisted of peripheral blood, obtained on day 0 of AZD1222 vaccination. The CDR3 bases are TGTGCCAGCAGTTACTCGGGGCAGGGCACCTACGAGCAGTACTTC. Encoded protein: CASSYSGQGTYEQYF.